These 13 T cell receptor beta chains were all obtained from the same sample, sequenced in a study of CD8 T cells in Susac syndrome. The RNA input was roughly 0.45 to 1 ug, and it was reverse transcribed with random hexamers. MiXCR was run by TCRdb on the immunoSEQ multiplex PCR reads, yielding one entry per CDR3 protein. Among 150,000 to 200,000 distinct CDR3 sequences, over 85% were seen once, and the ten largest hold around 0.13%. Sequencing input: CD4+ T cells from PBMCs. These receptor sequences come from a human donor in good health.

V is TRBV30 and J is TRBJ1-2, with unresolved D. This CDR3 is built from 13 residues. The V gene's germline CDR1 is GTSNPN and CDR2 SVGIG (reference sequence). The V gene lost 8 bases and the J gene lost 0 bases, with 13 bases spanning the gap. In nucleotides, the CDR3 is TGTGCCGGCTACAGAGCCTCTAACTATGGCTACACCTTC. Its protein is CAGYRASNYGYTF.

This rearrangement joins TRBV19 to TRBJ1-1; 10 nucleotides match TRBD1. J gave up 4 bases and V 6 bases, and 8 bases lay outside the gene matches. Germline V gene data show CDR1 as LNHDA and CDR2 as SQIVND (reference sequence). This CDR3 is 15 amino acids long. CDR3 coding DNA: TGTGCCAGTAGCCTGACAGGGGGCTGGGGCACTGAAGCTTTCTTT. Translation: CASSLTGGWGTEAFF.

The chain employs TRBV18 and TRBJ1-1; D is possibly TRBD1 (6 bases). This CDR3 comprises 15 residues. V was trimmed by 3 bases and J by 3 bases, leaving 14 bases between them. CDR1 and CDR2 from the germline V gene are KGHSH and LQKENI. The CDR3 protein is CASSPRTEWDTEAFF. In nucleotides, the CDR3 is TGTGCCAGCTCACCCCGGACAGAGTGGGACACTGAAGCTTTCTTT.

The V gene is TRBV2, the J gene TRBJ1-6, with unresolved D. Germline-derived CDR1 and CDR2 are SNHLY and FYNNEI. This CDR3 is built from 14 residues. V was pared by 7 bases and J by 7 bases, with 14 bases between. CDR3 protein: CASNPVGKNSPLHF. The CDR3 DNA reads as TGTGCCAGCAATCCGGTGGGGAAGAATTCACCCCTCCACTTT.

V and J are TRBV7-2 and TRBJ2-1; D is ambiguous. CDR1 and CDR2 from the germline V gene are SGHTA and FQGNSA. The germline V and J ends were trimmed by 2 bases and 8 bases, with 7 bases remaining between them. This CDR3 region has 12 residues. The CDR3 sequence: CASSLQVDEQFF. CDR3 DNA sequence: TGTGCCAGCAGCTTACAGGTGGATGAGCAGTTCTTC.

This chain links TRBV9 with TRBJ2-3; D remains ambiguous. Germline CDR1 is SGDLS and CDR2 is YYNGEE. V was trimmed by 0 bases and J by 4 bases, leaving 9 bases between them. The CDR3 runs to 14 residues. CDR3 protein: CASSVVGTSDTQYF. CDR3 DNA: TGTGCCAGCAGCGTAGTCGGCACTTCAGATACGCAGTATTTT.

This rearrangement joins TRBV7-9 to TRBJ2-3, with 9 nucleotides matching TRBD2. The junction had 8 bases not matched to a gene; V was cut back by 4 bases and J by 6 bases. The CDR3 has 15 residues. The germline CDR1 and CDR2 sequences are SEHNR and FQNEAQ (reference sequence). CDR3 loop: CASSSQRGAGDTQYF. The CDR3 DNA reads as TGTGCCAGCAGCTCCCAGCGGGGGGCGGGGGATACGCAGTATTTT.

The chain carries TRBV5-4 and TRBJ2-5; weak D call: TRBD2 (6 bases). CDR3 length equals 13 residues. In germline, CDR1 is SGHNT, CDR2 YYREEE (reference sequence). V was clipped by 1 base and J by 5 bases, with 9 bases between them. The CDR3 DNA reads TGTGCCAGCAGCTTGCCCAGCGGGGAGACCCAGTACTTC. This translates into CASSLPSGETQYF.

This chain links TRBV10-3 with TRBJ2-1; D is possibly TRBD1 (5 bases). V lost 4 bases, J lost 9 bases, and 10 bases lay in between. CDR1 and CDR2 (germline): ENHRY, SYGVKD. The CDR3 spans 12 residues. CDR3 loop: CAISGPGAEQFF. Here the CDR3 DNA reads TGTGCCATCAGTGGTCCTGGGGCTGAGCAGTTCTTC.

The chain joins TRBV5-1 to TRBJ2-6; D gene ambiguous. CDR1 is SGHRS, CDR2 YFSETQ, per germline. V dropped 2 bases and J dropped 2 bases, with 5 bases sitting between them. CDR3 length: 14 amino acids. The CDR3 coding sequence is TGCGCCAGCAGCTTAGGGCCTGGGGCCAACGTCCTGACTTTC. It encodes CASSLGPGANVLTF.

The V call is TRBV7-9, the J call TRBJ2-7; D is undetermined. CDR3 size: 9 residues. Germline loops: CDR1 SEHNR, CDR2 FQNEAQ (reference sequence). V was pared by 9 bases and J by 4 bases, with 4 bases between. CDR3: CASPYEQYF. The CDR3, as DNA: TGTGCCAGTCCGTACGAGCAGTACTTC. Filled out from reference TRBV7-9 and TRBJ2-7, the complete variable domain reads DTGVSQNPRHKITKRGQNVTFRCDPISEHNRLYWYRQTLGQGPEFLTYFQNEAQLEKSRLLSDRFSAERPKGSFSTLEIQRTEQGDSAMYLCASPYEQYFGPGTRLTVT.

This sequence joins TRBV27 and TRBJ2-7; TRBD2 might be the D (6 bases). V was pared by 3 bases and J by 9 bases, with 18 bases between. Germline CDR1 reads MNHEY; CDR2 reads SMNVEV (reference sequence). The CDR3 is 14 residues long. CDR3 protein: CASSFHGTLEAQYF. The CDR3 DNA reads TGTGCCAGCAGTTTCCACGGGACTTTGGAGGCGCAGTACTTC.

This rearrangement joins TRBV2 to TRBJ2-2, with D tentatively TRBD1 or TRBD2 (5 bases each). The CDR3 runs to 15 residues. V was cut by 2 bases and J by 1 base, with 8 bases left in between. The germline V gene has CDR1 SNHLY and CDR2 FYNNEI. The CDR3 region has the DNA TGTGCCAGCAGTGAATGGGACCTGAACACCGGGGAGCTGTTTTTT. Its protein product is CASSEWDLNTGELFF. Full variable domain (missing parts from reference TRBV2 and TRBJ2-2): EPEVTQTPSHQVTQMGQEVILRCVPISNHLYFYWYRQILGQKVEFLVSFYNNEISEKSEIFDDQFSVERPDGSNFTLKIRSTKLEDSAMYFCASSEWDLNTGELFFGEGSRLTVL.